A single T cell receptor (beta chain) is shown here with its context. Its specificity is not known. These data originate in a study of cytomegalovirus exposure and HLA in healthy donors. The overall study: Most genotyped donors, 65% to 90% of 300 to 400, had Caucasian-associated genetic ancestry.

The primer mix had 60 Vbeta and 13 Jbeta primers. Per the original data handling: Unique TCR beta chains totaled approximately 83 million in a later count, with around 11 million of them shared. Here immunoSEQ multiplex PCR was the method, and the copy in TCRdb shows in-frame clones only, minus some. V, J and clone size are those of that table, while D and trimming were read from the DNA. The table includes under 200,000 clones, about 80% detected once. Broader study findings: There were some V segments, including TRBV6-2 and TRBV6-3, excluded as indistinguishable.

Germline V gives CDR1 GTSNPN, CDR2 SVGIG (reference sequence). The CDR3 spans 15 residues. V shed 3 bases, J shed 8 bases, and the junction held 10 bases outside the gene matches. This clonotype was obtained from a man aged 40-49 years in good health and CMV-seronegative. The chain has TRBV30 and TRBJ1-4, with TRBD1 matching 9 bases. The sequenced material came from PBMCs. In DNA, the CDR3 is TGTGCCTGGAGACCGGGACAGGGATCAAAGGAAAAACTGTTTTTT. This codes for CAWRPGQGSKEKLFF.